The 9 T cell receptor beta chains given below trace back to one sample, sequenced in a study of vaccination and CD4 T cells after COVID-19. The Oncomine TCR Beta short-read assay was applied to DNA of cultured CD4+ T cells. TCRdb re-called the PCR reads through MiXCR, storing one row per CDR3 protein. The sample lists fewer than 7,500 distinct CDR3 sequences; around 50% were seen once. No antigen has been identified for these receptors. Treatment given: roughly 11-day PBMC culture with coronavirus spike peptide pools or control peptides (ViraFEST assay). CD4+ T cells of the unexposed donor were collected before the COVID-19 pandemic (2011-2018). Sequences were obtained from CD4+ T cells from blood, cultured in vitro. The receptors here all came from a human donor in good health.

This clonotype has only a few counts. The rearrangement joins TRBV15 to TRBJ1-2, with D hard to call. The CDR3 extends over 15 amino acids. Germline CDR1 LNHNV, CDR2 YYDKDF (reference sequence). Between the trimmed V and J ends, which lost 2 bases and 4 bases, there was a span of 14 bases. CDR3 residues: CATSRSLGGLYGYTF. CDR3 coding DNA: TGTGCCACCAGCAGATCACTGGGAGGACTCTATGGCTACACCTTC.

The V gene is TRBV20-1, the J gene TRBJ2-6, with D possibly being TRBD1 (6 bases). Germline V lookup: CDR1 DFQATT, CDR2 SNEGSKA (reference sequence). Between the trimmed V and J ends, which lost 5 bases and 0 bases, there was a span of 11 bases. CDR3 length: 15 residues. The CDR3 bases are TGCAGTGCTGGGGGACAACTCTCTGGGGCCAACGTCCTGACTTTC. Residues: CSAGGQLSGANVLTF.

The chain uses TRBV4-2 and TRBJ2-3; D is undetermined. The CDR3 length is 17 residues. V lost 0 bases to trimming and J lost 2 bases, with 15 bases between them. Germline CDR1 is LGHNA and CDR2 is YNFKEQ. CDR3 bases: TGTGCCAGCAGCCAAGAACTCCGGAACTCCCTCACAGATACGCAGTATTTT. Residues: CASSQELRNSLTDTQYF.

In its sample, this clonotype was seen a few times. V and J are TRBV12-3 or TRBV12-4 and TRBJ1-5; 7 nucleotides agree with TRBD1. V trimming: 7 bases; J trimming: 1 base; junction bases outside the gene matches: 4. The CDR3 sequence is 14 residues long. This CDR3 is CASTKGASNQPQHF. As DNA, the CDR3 is TGTGCCAGCACTAAGGGGGCAAGCAATCAGCCCCAGCATTTT.

This clonotype occurred a few times. The chain couples TRBV21-1 to TRBJ1-5. TRBV21-1 is a listed pseudogene. The CDR3 contains 15 residues. The CDR3 spells CASSRGVLSNQPQHF. CDR3 nucleotide sequence: TGTGCCAGCAGCCGCGGAGTCCTAAGCAATCAGCCCCAGCATTTT.

This chain joins TRBV7-8 and TRBJ2-7; 10 positions agree with TRBD2. J lost 4 bases, V lost 5 bases, and 8 bases had no gene match. Per germline, CDR1 SGHVS and CDR2 FQNEAQ. CDR3 length equals 15 residues. CDR3 in DNA: TGTGCCAGCAGCCCCATTATACTAGCGGGATACGAGCAGTACTTC. It yields the protein CASSPIILAGYEQYF.

The rearrangement uses TRBV27 and TRBJ1-5, with D possibly TRBD1 on 6 matching bases. The CDR3 has 18 residues. Germline CDR1 MNHEY, CDR2 SMNVEV (reference sequence). V lost 0 bases, J lost 1 base, and 16 bases lay in between. CDR3 in amino acids: CASSLSGAWGPSNQPQHF. The CDR3 coding sequence is TGTGCCAGCAGTTTATCGGGGGCATGGGGCCCGAGCAATCAGCCCCAGCATTTT.

The chain uses TRBV6-1 and TRBJ1-5; D is possibly TRBD1 (5 bases). V gave up 3 bases and J gave up 4 bases, with 10 bases separating them. CDR1 and CDR2 from the germline V gene are MNHNS and SASEGT. The CDR3 is 14 residues long. The CDR3, as DNA: TGTGCCAGCAGTGAGTCAGGGTATAATCAGCCCCAGCATTTT. Translated: CASSESGYNQPQHF.

J is TRBJ1-4 and V is TRBV20-1; perhaps TRBD1 as D (5 bases). The CDR3 sequence is 13 residues long. Trimming removed 6 bases from V and 5 bases from J, with 13 bases in between. Per the germline V gene, CDR1 is DFQATT and CDR2 is SNEGSKA (reference sequence). CDR3 DNA sequence: TGCAGTGCAGGACACGGGGGGAATGAAAAACTGTTTTTT. Protein: CSAGHGGNEKLFF.